This T cell receptor beta chain emerged from a study of cytomegalovirus exposure and HLA in healthy donors. Study-level information: Researchers previously reported finding fewer than 140 million unique TCR beta sequences from approximately 200 million T cells.

The primer mix had 60 Vbeta and 13 Jbeta primers. Data came from immunoSEQ multiplex PCR; TCRdb stores just in-frame clones and leaves some out. The top ten hold approximately 5.6% of the sample, which has 150,000 to 170,000 clones, around 82% seen once. When sampled, the donors appeared nominally healthy, though they likely had unrecorded immune exposures. CDR1 is SGHAT, CDR2 FQNNGV, per germline. V shed 5 bases and J shed 0 bases, with 13 bases lying between them. The CDR3 is 15 amino acids. The chain is built from TRBV11-2 and TRBJ1-1, with TRBD1 as a possible D gene (5 bases). Sequencing was performed on PBMCs. This TCR was recovered from a woman between 40 and 55 years old in good health and CMV-seropositive. As DNA, the CDR3 is TGTGCCAGCAGCCTCAGTGGGGACTTGAACACTGAAGCTTTCTTT. As protein: CASSLSGDLNTEAFF.